The clone carrying this TCR beta chain was seen only a few times. Its antigen is undetermined. This specimen belongs to a study of beta chain features in type 1 diabetes. Study-level background: Sorted cells examined across all samples numbered around 99,000,000. The study's findings and limits: In all four CD4+ subsets, TCRB CDR3 length was significantly, moderately reduced in type 1 diabetes. PCR might preferentially amplify shorter templates, equally in patients and controls.

The authors sorted CD4+ naive, central memory, regulatory and stem cell-like memory cells via CD45RO/CCR7/CD25/CD127/CD95/CD27. The investigators reverse transcribed all of the isolated RNA, so they sequenced expressed TCRB transcripts. Data came from immunoSEQ multiplex PCR; TCRdb stores just in-frame clones and leaves some out. Seen here are some 410,000 clones, more than 9.5% observed once, and the top ten hold around 0.05%. There are 16 residues in the CDR3. Deletions cut 2 bases from V and 0 bases from J, with 12 bases between. Germline CDR1 SGDLS, CDR2 YYNGEE. The TCR originated in a woman younger than 35 in good health. This rearrangement joins TRBV9 to TRBJ2-1; D unresolved. Sequencing input: naive CD4+ T cells from blood. As DNA, the CDR3 is TGTGCCAGCAGCGTCGTGAGCGCGAGCTCCTACAATGAGCAGTTCTTC. Translating it yields CASSVVSASSYNEQFF.